This T cell receptor (beta chain) was sequenced for a study of beta chain features in type 1 diabetes. Study-level results: All four CD4+ subsets of Type 1 diabetes patients contained TCRB CDR3s that were moderately but significantly shorter.

This CDR3 region has 14 residues. Germline V lookup: CDR1 LGHNA, CDR2 YSLEER. Trimming shortened V by 1 base and J by 5 bases, and 11 bases separated the two germline ends. Purities in excess of 95% were seen in all sorted populations. The study reverse transcribed the entire isolated RNA, so it sequenced expressed TCRB transcripts. Here immunoSEQ multiplex PCR was the method, and the copy in TCRdb shows in-frame clones only, minus some. The table has roughly 290,000 clones, 15% seen once. Points on this clone: Its antigen is as yet unknown.

This receptor was obtained from a young man with type 1 diabetes. The chain couples TRBV4-3 to TRBJ2-5; tentative D call: TRBD1 (6 bases). Material for sequencing was naive CD4+ T cells from blood. This CDR3 reads CASSQVDRMETQYF. As DNA, the CDR3 is TGCGCCAGCAGCCAAGTCGACAGGATGGAGACCCAGTACTTC.